This T cell receptor beta chain originates from a study of T cell responses to AZD1222 COVID-19 vaccine. Whole-study context: Second-dose timings of about 4 or about 12 weeks were pooled. General study points: Only a handful of AZD1222 recipients were seropositive at baseline. As reported, nearly half of all spike-specific TCRs target variant regions that are unmutated. The donor cohort was predominantly white British with a female majority, and clonal diversity may have been underestimated.

The V and J ends lost 4 bases and 9 bases, in that order; junction bases with no gene match: 9. Germline lookup yields CDR1 MNHEY and CDR2 SVGEGT. This CDR3 comprises 15 residues. This clone was observed a handful of times. Antigen unknown. Assay used: immunoSEQ multiplex PCR; TCRdb lists only in-frame clones, some missing. Seen here are over 85,000 clones, over 75% observed once, and the top ten hold 4% to 5%. The gene calls are TRBV6-2 or TRBV6-3 and TRBJ2-1; TRBD1 agrees at 10 bases. The sequencing here drew on peripheral blood, taken on day 0 of AZD1222 vaccination. This TCR came from an adult in good health. The CDR3 sequence: CASSSRGQGQGEQFF. For the CDR3, the DNA is TGTGCCAGCAGTTCTAGGGGACAGGGGCAAGGTGAGCAGTTCTTC.